The clone carrying this TCR beta chain showed up many times. Its antigen is unknown. The sequence runs out 3 residues before the end of the CDR3; the remainder is reconstructed from the germline J gene. Produced via immunoSEQ multiplex PCR; TCRdb's table is partial and in-frame only. The sample was found to contain approximately 44,000 clones, and every one recurs. Looked up from germline, CDR1 is SGHRS and CDR2 is YFSETQ. This CDR3 spans 15 amino acids. Trimming left V 0 bases short and J 2 bases short, with 10 bases between. These data are taken from a study of T cell clonality in common variable immunodeficiency. General study findings and limits: Common variable immunodeficiency TCR beta sequences reportedly had fewer deletions and N-nucleotide insertions. Fewer TCRbeta clones were shared among CVID subjects than controls.

The origin of this receptor is a person aged 18-70 years in good health. The chain recombines TRBV5-1 with TRBJ2-3; D is ambiguous. Sequences were obtained from peripheral blood mononuclear cells. This CDR3 reads CASSLALSYTDTQYF. CDR3 bases read: TGCGCCAGCAGCTTGGCCCTTAGCTACACAGATACG.